This T cell receptor (beta chain) derives from a study of T cells in narcolepsy. There are 14 residues in the CDR3. Trimming took 4 bases from V and 4 from J, leaving 11 bases between them. Germline CDR1 reads SGHDN; CDR2 reads FVKESK. Profiling relied on immunoSEQ multiplex PCR, and the TCRdb table lists in-frame clones only, not all of them. This sample has fewer than 30,000 clones, with around 85% found just once. The origin of this receptor is a human donor with narcolepsy. Sequencing was performed on CD45RA- memory CD4+ T cells from PBMCs. This chain connects TRBV14 to TRBJ1-3; D unresolved. CDR3 DNA: TGTGCCAGCAGCCCTCGGCGGGCGGGAAACACCATATATTTT. Translated, it gives CASSPRRAGNTIYF.